These 11 T cell receptor beta chains originate from one sample sequenced in a study of radiotherapy plus CTLA-4 blockade in lung cancer. Assay used: immunoSEQ multiplex PCR; TCRdb lists only in-frame clones, some missing. Of around 56,000 clones listed, around 79% were seen once; the top ten hold 15% to 20%. Sequencing was performed on peripheral blood, taken from a patient treated with radiotherapy plus ipilimumab. These receptors were obtained from a human donor with non-small cell lung cancer who had a complete response to radiotherapy plus ipilimumab.

The chain is built from TRBV4-1 and TRBJ2-2; 7 nucleotides agree with TRBD2. The CDR3 is 15 residues long. With 4 bases clipped from V and 0 bases from J, the junction kept 2 bases outside the gene matches. Germline values: CDR1 MGHRA, CDR2 YSYEKL. The CDR3 is CASSLTSANTGELFF. The CDR3 coding sequence is TGCGCCAGCAGCCTTACTAGCGCGAACACCGGGGAGCTGTTTTTT.

This chain joins TRBV11-3 and TRBJ2-7, with 7 bases matching TRBD1. This CDR3 comprises 14 residues. CDR1 SGHNT and CDR2 YENEEA come from the germline V gene. Germline trimming cut 5 bases from V and 0 bases from J; bases unmatched to any gene: 4. In DNA form, the CDR3 reads TGTGCCAGCAGCCTCCGGGACAGCTCCTACGAGCAGTACTTC. Translating gives CASSLRDSSYEQYF.

The chain employs TRBV4-3 and TRBJ2-3; 7 bases are shared with TRBD1. CDR1 and CDR2 from the germline V gene are LGHNA and YSLEER. The CDR3 loop spans 14 amino acids. The junction had 2 bases not matched to a gene; V was cut back by 4 bases and J by 1 base. The CDR3 region has the DNA TGCGCCAGCAGCCTCGGGACAGGCACAGATACGCAGTATTTT. This sequence encodes CASSLGTGTDTQYF.

This chain links TRBV6-5 with TRBJ2-5; 8 bases fit TRBD1. J gave up 4 bases and V 6 bases, and 4 bases lay outside the gene matches. Germline V gene sequence: CDR1 MNHEY, CDR2 SVGAGI. This CDR3 has 13 amino acids. The DNA of the CDR3 is TGTGCCAGCAGGGGAACAGGGGGAGAGACCCAGTACTTC. It specifies CASRGTGGETQYF.

On this clone itself: Different DNA sequences within this sample yield the same CDR3. V is TRBV9 and J is TRBJ1-3; D gene uncertain. Germline CDR1 reads SGDLS; CDR2 reads YYNGEE. The CDR3 contains 14 residues. Trimming pared 3 bases from V and 0 bases from J, leaving 7 bases between. In nucleotides, the CDR3 is TGTGCCAGCAGCGCCACCTACTCTGGAAACACCATATATTTT. It specifies CASSATYSGNTIYF.

This chain connects TRBV4-1 to TRBJ2-5; no reliable D call. Germline-derived CDR1 and CDR2 are MGHRA and YSYEKL. V lost 2 bases and J 4 bases, leaving 8 bases between the germline ends. This CDR3 spans 13 amino acids. CDR3 nucleotides: TGCGCCAGCAGCCAATGGCGCGGAGAGACCCAGTACTTC. This codes for CASSQWRGETQYF.

The CDR3 loop reads CASSTRAGWGGGADTQYF. The CDR3, as DNA: TGTGCCAGCAGCACAAGAGCCGGCTGGGGGGGAGGAGCAGATACGCAGTATTTT. The genes are TRBV7-9 and TRBJ2-3, with TRBD2 matching over 7 bases. Germline CDR1 SEHNR, CDR2 FQNEAQ (reference sequence). This CDR3 has 18 amino acids. J lost 4 bases, V lost 5 bases, and 18 bases had no gene match.

Only a few counts were recorded for this clone. The V call is TRBV19, the J call TRBJ1-3, with 11 bases fitting TRBD1. The CDR3 extends over 16 amino acids. V was clipped by 4 bases and J by 2 bases; unmatched bases: 4. Germline values: CDR1 LNHDA, CDR2 SQIVND (reference sequence). The CDR3 coding sequence is TGTGCCAGTAGTACCCAGGACAGGGGGCCTGGAAACACCATATATTTT. It codes for CASSTQDRGPGNTIYF.

CDR3 sequence: CASSEERGTGGYYGYTF. As DNA, the CDR3 is TGTGCCAGCAGTGAAGAGCGTGGGACAGGGGGATACTATGGCTACACCTTC. The V and J genes are TRBV2 and TRBJ1-2; 11 bases map to TRBD1. Trimming removed 1 base from V and 3 bases from J; junction bases left unmatched: 7. From germline, CDR1 is SNHLY and CDR2 FYNNEI. The CDR3 consists of 17 residues.

The J gene is TRBJ1-6, the V gene TRBV30; the match to TRBD1 covers 11 bases. With 3 bases clipped from V and 5 bases from J, the junction kept 3 bases outside the gene matches. Germline V lookup: CDR1 GTSNPN, CDR2 SVGIG (reference sequence). This CDR3 has 15 amino acids. CDR3 region: CAWRRDRGDNSPLHF. The CDR3 DNA is TGTGCCTGGAGGCGGGACAGGGGGGATAATTCACCCCTCCACTTT.

The V call is TRBV6-5, the J call TRBJ2-1; 10 bases agree with TRBD2. The CDR3 runs 15 residues. V shed 6 bases and J 2 bases; nucleotides not matched to a gene: 4. The germline V gene encodes CDR1 MNHEY and CDR2 SVGAGI. In DNA form, the CDR3 reads TGTGCCAGCAGGTCAAGCGGGAGGGCCTACAATGAGCAGTTCTTC. It is translated as CASRSSGRAYNEQFF.